The T cell receptor (beta chain) described here comes from a study of T-cell reconstitution after alpha-beta-depleted transplantation in children. Study-wide findings and caveats: Fresh T-cell production supplied most of the T-cell counts and diversity seen one year after transplant. The study reportedly traced alpha-beta T cells about two months after transplant to several hundred expanded graft clones.

Unique molecular identifiers were incorporated during preparation of the TCRbeta library. A single record per CDR3 protein comes from TCRdb applying MiXCR to the PCR reads. This table holds about 350,000 distinct CDR3 sequences, roughly 17% found once. This clonotype was picked up a small number of times. Its specificity is not known. CDR1 is MNHEY, CDR2 SMNVEV, per germline (reference sequence). V shed 4 bases and J shed 12 bases, with 16 bases lying between them. This CDR3 has 13 residues. This TCR derives from a male patient aged 2-15 years who had a stem cell transplant for acute lymphoblastic leukemia, so the T cells may come from the graft donor. Sequenced material: PBMCs, mostly from graft donor cells, taken 360 days after TCRalphabeta/CD19-depleted stem cell transplant. The rearrangement links TRBV27 to TRBJ2-1; no definite D call. CDR3 sequence reads: CASSSPTPTAQFF. The DNA of the CDR3 is TGTGCCAGCAGTTCCCCTACTCCGACGGCGCAGTTCTTC.